The T cell receptor beta chain described here comes from a study of technical replicates of blood from a handful of donors. TCRdb keeps only in-frame clones here, not all; method: immunoSEQ multiplex PCR. The data contain under 75,000 clones, about 92% of them seen just once; the ten biggest clones take up 4.3%. Sequenced sample: PBMCs. This TCR was recovered from a human donor in good health. Some clones in this sample may be carry-over from other donors' samples.

The CDR3 spells CASSLQGEELFF. CDR3 bases: TGTGCCAGCAGTTTACAGGGGGAAGAACTGTTTTTT. The chain recombines TRBV6-5 with TRBJ1-4; 8 bases line up with TRBD1. In germline, CDR1 is MNHEY, CDR2 SVGAGI. The CDR3 contains 12 residues. V lost 4 bases to trimming and J lost 12 bases; unmatched junction nucleotides: 4.